The source of this T cell receptor beta chain is a study of metastatic and nonmetastatic thyroid tumors. Study-wide background: Peripheral blood and tumor or nodule samples from malignant and benign thyroid patients were compared.

All patients were untreated before thyroid surgery. The germline V and J ends were trimmed by 5 bases and 1 base, with 20 bases remaining between them. CDR1 is SEHNR, CDR2 FQNEAQ, per germline (reference sequence). This CDR3 comprises 17 residues. Many counts were recorded for this clone. The antigen is unknown. Per the original data handling: Clinicopathological groups supplied CDR3 differences that were used to build a distant-metastasis classifier for papillary thyroid cancer. With MiXCR, TCRdb reprocessed the PCR reads. The authors' filters were not applied to this entry. The repertoire has about 16,000 clones, approximately 13% of them found once; the top ten carry about 15%. Broader study findings: Patients with malignant thyroid tumors reportedly had significantly higher TCR beta diversity than those with benign nodules, in blood and tumor.

This receptor was identified in a female donor with papillary thyroid cancer or a benign thyroid nodule (not recorded which). Some clones in this sample may be carry-over from other donors' samples. Sequences were obtained from tumor tissue. This sequence joins TRBV7-9 and TRBJ2-5, with D perhaps matching TRBD2 (7 bases). This CDR3 reads CASSPLRGRLGQETQYF. The CDR3 region has the DNA TGTGCCAGCAGCCCGTTGCGGGGGCGATTGGGCCAAGAGACCCAGTACTTC.